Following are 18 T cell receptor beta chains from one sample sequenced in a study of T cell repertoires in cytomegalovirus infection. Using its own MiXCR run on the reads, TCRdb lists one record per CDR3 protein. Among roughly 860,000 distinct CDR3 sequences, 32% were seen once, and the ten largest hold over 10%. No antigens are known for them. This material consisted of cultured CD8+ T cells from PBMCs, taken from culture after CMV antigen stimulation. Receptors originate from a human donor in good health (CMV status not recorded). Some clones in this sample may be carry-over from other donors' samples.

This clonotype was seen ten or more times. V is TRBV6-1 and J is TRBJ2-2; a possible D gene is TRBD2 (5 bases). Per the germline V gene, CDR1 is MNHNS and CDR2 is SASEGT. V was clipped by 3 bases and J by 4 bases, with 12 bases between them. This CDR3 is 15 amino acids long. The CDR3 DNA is TGTGCCAGCAGTGAGGGAGTGGTGGCCACCGGGGAGCTGTTTTTT. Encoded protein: CASSEGVVATGELFF.

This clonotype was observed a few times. CDR3 residues: CASRPRVGQNTEAFF. CDR3 in DNA: TGTGCCAGCAGGCCACGAGTCGGGCAGAACACTGAAGCTTTCTTT. The V gene is TRBV27, the J gene TRBJ1-1; D gene ambiguous. Germline CDR1 and CDR2: MNHEY and SMNVEV (reference sequence). V gave up 6 bases and J gave up 1 base, with 15 bases separating them. The CDR3 totals 15 residues.

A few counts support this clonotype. The CDR3 reads CASSRRRGNQPQHF. In DNA form, the CDR3 reads TGTGCCAGTAGTCGAAGAAGGGGAAATCAGCCCCAGCATTTT. This chain joins TRBV19 and TRBJ1-5; TRBD1 is a possible D gene (5 bases). Germline values: CDR1 LNHDA, CDR2 SQIVND (reference sequence). This CDR3 contains 14 residues. V lost 5 bases, J lost 4 bases, and 12 bases lay in between.

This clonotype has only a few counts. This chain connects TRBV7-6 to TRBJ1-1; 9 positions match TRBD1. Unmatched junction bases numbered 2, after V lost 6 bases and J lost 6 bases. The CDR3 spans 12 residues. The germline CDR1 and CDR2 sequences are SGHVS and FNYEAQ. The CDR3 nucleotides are TGTGCCAGCAGACGGACAGGGGCTGAAGCTTTCTTT. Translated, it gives CASRRTGAEAFF.

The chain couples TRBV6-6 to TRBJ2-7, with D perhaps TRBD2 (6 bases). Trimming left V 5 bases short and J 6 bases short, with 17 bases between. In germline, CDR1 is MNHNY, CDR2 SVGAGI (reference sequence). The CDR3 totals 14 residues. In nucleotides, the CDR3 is TGTGCCAGCAGTGAGGGCTCGGGGGTCGGCGAGCAGTACTTC. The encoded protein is CASSEGSGVGEQYF.

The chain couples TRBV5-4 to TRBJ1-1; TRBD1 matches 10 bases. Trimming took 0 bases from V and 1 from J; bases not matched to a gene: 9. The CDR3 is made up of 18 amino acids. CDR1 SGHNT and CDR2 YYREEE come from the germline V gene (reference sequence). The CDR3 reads CASSLARNWDRGNTEAFF. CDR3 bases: TGTGCCAGCAGCTTGGCCAGGAATTGGGACAGGGGGAACACTGAAGCTTTCTTT.

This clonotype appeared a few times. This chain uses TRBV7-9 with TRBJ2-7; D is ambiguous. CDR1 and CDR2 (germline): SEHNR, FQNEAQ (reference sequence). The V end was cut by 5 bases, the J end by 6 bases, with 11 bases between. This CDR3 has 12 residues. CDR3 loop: CASSPVMREQYV. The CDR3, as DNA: TGTGCCAGCAGCCCTGTAATGCGCGAGCAGTACGTC.

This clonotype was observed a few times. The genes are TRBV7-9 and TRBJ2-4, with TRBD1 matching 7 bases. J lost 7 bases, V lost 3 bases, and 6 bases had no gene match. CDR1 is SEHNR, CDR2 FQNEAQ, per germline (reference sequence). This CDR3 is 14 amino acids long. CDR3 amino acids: CASSFQGVGNIQYF. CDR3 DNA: TGTGCCAGCAGCTTCCAGGGGGTAGGGAACATTCAGTACTTC.

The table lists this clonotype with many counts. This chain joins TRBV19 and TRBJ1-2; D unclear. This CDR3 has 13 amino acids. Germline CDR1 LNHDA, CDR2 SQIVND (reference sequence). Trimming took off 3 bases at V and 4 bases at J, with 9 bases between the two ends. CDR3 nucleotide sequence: TGTGCCAGTAGTATCTCTAGCACCTATGGCTACACCTTC. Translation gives CASSISSTYGYTF.

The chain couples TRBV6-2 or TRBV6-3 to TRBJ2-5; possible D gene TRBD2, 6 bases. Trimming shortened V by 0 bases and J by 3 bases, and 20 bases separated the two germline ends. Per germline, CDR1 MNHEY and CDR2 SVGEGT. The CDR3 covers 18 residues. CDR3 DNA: TGTGCCAGCAGTTACTCGAACCCCAGTAGCTGGGGGGAAGAGACCCAGTACTTC. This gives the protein CASSYSNPSSWGEETQYF.

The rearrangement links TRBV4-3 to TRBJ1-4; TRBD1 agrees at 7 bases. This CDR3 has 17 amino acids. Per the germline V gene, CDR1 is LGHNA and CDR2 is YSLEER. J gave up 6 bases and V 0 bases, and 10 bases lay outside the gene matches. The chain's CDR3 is CASSQETDGGQHEKLFF. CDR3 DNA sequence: TGCGCCAGCAGCCAAGAAACGGATGGGGGACAGCATGAAAAACTGTTTTTT.

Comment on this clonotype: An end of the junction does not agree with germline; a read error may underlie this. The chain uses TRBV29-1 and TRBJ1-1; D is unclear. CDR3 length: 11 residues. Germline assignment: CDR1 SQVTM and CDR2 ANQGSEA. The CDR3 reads CSVPTNTEAIF. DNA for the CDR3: TGCAGCGTTCCAACGAACACTGAAGCTATCTTT.

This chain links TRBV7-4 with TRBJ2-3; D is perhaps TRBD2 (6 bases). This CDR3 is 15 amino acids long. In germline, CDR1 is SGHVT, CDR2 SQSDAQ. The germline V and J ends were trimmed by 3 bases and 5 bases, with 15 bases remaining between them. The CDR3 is CASSFFKQEGDTQYF. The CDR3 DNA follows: TGTGCCAGCAGCTTTTTTAAGCAGGAGGGAGATACGCAGTATTTT.

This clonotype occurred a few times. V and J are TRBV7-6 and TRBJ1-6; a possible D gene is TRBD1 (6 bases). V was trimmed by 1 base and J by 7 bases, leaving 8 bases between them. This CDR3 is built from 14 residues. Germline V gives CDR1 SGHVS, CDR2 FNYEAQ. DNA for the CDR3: TGTGCCAGCAGCTTAGGAGACAGGAATTCACCCCTCCACTTT. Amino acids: CASSLGDRNSPLHF.

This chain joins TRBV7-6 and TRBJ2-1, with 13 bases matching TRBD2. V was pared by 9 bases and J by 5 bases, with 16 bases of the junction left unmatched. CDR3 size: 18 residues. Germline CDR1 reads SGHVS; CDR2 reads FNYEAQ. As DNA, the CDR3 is TGTGCCAGTTTTTTTCCCCCGACTAGCGGGGGGACCAACAATGAGCAGTTCTTC. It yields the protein CASFFPPTSGGTNNEQFF.

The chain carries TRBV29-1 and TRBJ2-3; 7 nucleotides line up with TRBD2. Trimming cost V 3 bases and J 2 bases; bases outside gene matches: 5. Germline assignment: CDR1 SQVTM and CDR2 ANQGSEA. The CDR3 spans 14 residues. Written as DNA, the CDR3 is TGCAGCGTTGATCCAGCGGGGTCCACAGATACGCAGTATTTT. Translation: CSVDPAGSTDTQYF.

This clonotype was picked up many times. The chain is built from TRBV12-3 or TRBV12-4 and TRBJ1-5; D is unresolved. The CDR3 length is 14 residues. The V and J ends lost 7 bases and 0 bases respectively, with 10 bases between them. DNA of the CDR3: TGTGCCAGCACCTTAGACGGTAGCAATCAGCCCCAGCATTTT. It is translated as CASTLDGSNQPQHF.

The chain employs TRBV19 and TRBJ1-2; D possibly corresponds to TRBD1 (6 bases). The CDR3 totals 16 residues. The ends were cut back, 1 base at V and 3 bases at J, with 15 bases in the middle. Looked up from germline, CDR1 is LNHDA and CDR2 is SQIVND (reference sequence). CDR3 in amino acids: CASSIAQRGNYYGYTF. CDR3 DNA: TGTGCCAGTAGTATAGCCCAGAGGGGGAACTACTATGGCTACACCTTC.